Listed below are T cell receptor beta chains from one sample, sequenced in a study of glioma-infiltrating T cells after dendritic cell vaccination. Some clones are missing from TCRdb's copy, which holds only in-frame ones; the method was immunoSEQ multiplex PCR. Among more than 95,000 clones listed, 85% to 90% were seen once. The sample was blood, taken after dendritic cell vaccination. The receptors come from a human donor with glioblastoma. Each CDR3 is given with its conserved first and last residue. The D gene is left open where the match is weak. Only part of the rows carry a size: once, few, many, or a class if the clone is expanded.

clone size	V gene	D gene	J gene	CDR3 protein	CDR3 DNA
-	TRBV7-8	TRBD2	TRBJ2-5	CASSSAGGGGETQYF	TGTGCCAGCAGCTCAGCGGGGGGCGGGGGAGAGACCCAGTACTTC
-	TRBV6-1	-	TRBJ2-3	CASGPAGLSTDTQYF	TGTGCCAGCGGCCCCGCGGGGTTAAGCACAGATACGCAGTATTTT
-	TRBV13	-	TRBJ2-5	CASSSSQTVQETQYF	TGTGCCAGCAGCTCGTCCCAGACAGTCCAAGAGACCCAGTACTTC
-	TRBV29-1	-	TRBJ1-1	CSARGGGMVGDTEAFF	TGCAGCGCAAGGGGTGGGGGCATGGTAGGGGACACTGAAGCTTTCTTT
once	TRBV29-1	-	TRBJ2-3	CSVEGRLSTDTQYF	TGCAGCGTTGAGGGCAGGCTAAGCACAGATACGCAGTATTTT
-	TRBV5-1	-	TRBJ1-5	CASRAGLSNQPQHF	TGCGCCAGCAGGGCGGGACTCTCCAATCAGCCCCAGCATTTT
-	TRBV29-1	TRBD1	TRBJ2-7	CSAEGQGALNYEQYF	TGCAGCGCCGAGGGACAGGGGGCTTTAAACTACGAGCAGTACTTC
-	TRBV11-2	TRBD1	TRBJ1-3	CASRLTTGGISGNTIYF	TGTGCCAGCAGACTGACGACAGGGGGGATTAGTGGAAACACCATATATTTT
-	TRBV19	-	TRBJ1-4	CASTQRGFHEKLFF	TGTGCCAGTACACAGAGGGGGTTTCATGAAAAACTGTTTTTT
-	TRBV5-4	TRBD1	TRBJ1-3	CASSSWTGGNTIYF	TGTGCCAGCAGCTCCTGGACAGGCGGAAACACCATATATTTT
-	TRBV5-1	TRBD1	TRBJ2-2	CASSFTGARGGELFF	TGCGCCAGCAGCTTCACAGGGGCCAGGGGCGGGGAGCTGTTTTTT
-	TRBV4-1	-	TRBJ1-4	CASSQDRRSNEKLFF	TGCGCCAGCAGCCAAGATCGGAGGTCTAATGAAAAACTGTTTTTT
few	TRBV19	TRBD1	TRBJ2-7	CASSDDREMGSYEQYF	TGTGCCAGTAGTGACGACAGGGAAATGGGGTCCTACGAGCAGTACTTC
-	TRBV4-2	TRBD2	TRBJ2-1	CASSQVEAGGSEQFF	TGTGCCAGCAGCCAAGTGGAAGCGGGAGGGAGTGAGCAGTTCTTC
-	TRBV30	TRBD2	TRBJ2-1	CAWSGGPGEQFF	TGTGCCTGGTCGGGGGGTCCGGGAGAGCAGTTCTTC
-	TRBV2	-	TRBJ2-7	CASSELRDEQYF	TGTGCCAGCAGTGAGCTACGGGACGAGCAGTACTTC
-	TRBV21-1	-	TRBJ1-1	CASSKIEPDRGDFRTEAFF	TGTGCCAGCAGCAAAATCGAACCGGACAGGGGCGATTTTCGCACTGAAGCTTTCTTT
once	TRBV5-4	TRBD2	TRBJ2-3	CASSLGGGGDTQYF	TGTGCCAGCAGCTTGGGGGGGGGAGGAGATACGCAGTATTTT
-	TRBV5-1	-	TRBJ1-5	CASSLEALGGSNQPQHF	TGCGCCAGCAGCTTGGAAGCCCTGGGAGGTAGCAATCAGCCCCAGCATTTT
-	TRBV2	-	TRBJ1-5	CASRSHSNQPQHF	TGTGCCAGCAGGTCCCATAGCAATCAGCCCCAGCATTTT
-	TRBV7-3	-	TRBJ2-1	CASSSRDWDEQFF	TGTGCCAGCAGCTCCCGGGACTGGGATGAGCAGTTCTTC
-	TRBV5-8	-	TRBJ1-5	CASSLGSQGPQHF	TGTGCCAGCAGCTTGGGGAGCCAAGGGCCCCAGCATTTT
-	TRBV6-6	TRBD1	TRBJ1-1	CASSEPGQGWTEAFF	TGTGCCAGCAGCGAACCGGGACAGGGTTGGACTGAAGCTTTCTTT
-	TRBV6-5	-	TRBJ1-1	CASSYTYREGAEAFF	TGTGCCAGCAGTTACACGTACAGGGAGGGGGCTGAAGCTTTCTTT
-	TRBV30	TRBD2	TRBJ2-1	CAWRFVGLAGRDEQFF	TGTGCCTGGAGGTTCGTTGGACTAGCGGGTAGAGATGAGCAGTTCTTC
-	TRBV27	-	TRBJ2-2	CASNRRGGRTGELFF	TGTGCCAGCAACCGGAGGGGGGGTAGGACCGGGGAGCTGTTTTTT
-	TRBV29-1	TRBD1	TRBJ1-4	CSVGGQGINEKLFF	TGCAGCGTTGGGGGACAGGGTATAAATGAAAAACTGTTTTTT
-	TRBV6-1	-	TRBJ1-5	CASAGQDQPQHF	TGTGCCAGCGCGGGGCAGGATCAGCCCCAGCATTTT
-	TRBV6-5	-	TRBJ1-1	CASSYQGYTEAFF	TGTGCCAGCAGTTATCAGGGGTACACTGAAGCTTTCTTT